This entry is about one TCR beta chain. Alongside a J-beta primer mix, a sample-barcoded 5' primer served in a second PCR lasting roughly 7 to 11 cycles. TCRdb reprocessed the 5' RACE reads via MiXCR and lists one record per CDR3 protein. The sample gives roughly 700,000 distinct CDR3 sequences, approximately 31% of which show up once; over 15% is in the top ten. These data come from a study of blood T cells in healthy people across ages. The germline V and J ends were trimmed by 6 bases and 5 bases, with 12 bases remaining between them. CDR3 length: 13 residues. The chain employs TRBV12-3 or TRBV12-4 and TRBJ2-3; D gene ambiguous. This receptor was identified in a woman of 80 years or more in good health. The sequencing input was blood. CDR3 in DNA: TGTGCCAGCAGCCAGATCCCAGGAGATACGCAGTATTTT. Its translation: CASSQIPGDTQYF.